The entry that follows covers one TCR beta chain sequence. Its specificity is unknown. The germline gives CDR1 MGHRA, CDR2 YSYEKL. V shed 1 base and J shed 5 bases, with 15 bases lying between them. The CDR3 sequence is 15 residues long. Naive CD8 cells lacked CD45RO, underwent positive selection for CCR7 and left out terminally differentiated effector memory CD45RA+ cells. Libraries were prepared by immunoSEQ multiplex PCR; TCRdb keeps only in-frame clonotypes and omits some of them. The table has around 2.1 million clones, more than 85% seen once; the top ten hold roughly 1.8%. The data were obtained in a study of shared clonotypes between healthy human individuals. Study-level background: Every donor yielded three CD4 naive, three CD4 memory, two CD8 naive and one CD8 memory plate. Whole-study results and caveats: It was expected that sequencing depth would affect clonotype sharing among donors. Compared with memory subsets, naive subsets generally had larger estimated richness.

The TCR originated in a man aged 18 to 35 in good health. Some clones in this sample may be carry-over from other donors' samples. This rearrangement joins TRBV4-1 to TRBJ2-7; weak D call: TRBD2 (5 bases). Sequencing was done on a sample of naive CD8+ T cells from PBMCs. CDR3 nucleotides: TGCGCCAGCAGCCAAGGAAGCGGCCGTGGGAACGAGCAGTACTTC. Amino acids: CASSQGSGRGNEQYF.